Sequencing of this T cell receptor (beta chain) was carried out in a study of cytomegalovirus exposure and HLA in healthy donors. In the PCR, 60 Vbeta and 13 Jbeta primers were used. Profiled with immunoSEQ multiplex PCR; TCRdb holds only in-frame clones, not every one. In the table there are around 120,000 clones, around three quarters of which are singletons. The germline gives CDR1 SGHTA, CDR2 FQGTGA. V dropped 5 bases and J dropped 4; count of bases not matched to a gene: 7. The CDR3 contains 15 residues. The chain links TRBV7-3 to TRBJ2-7; TRBD2 matches 11 bases. The TCR was taken from a man aged 25 to 40 in good health and CMV-seropositive. The sequenced sample was PBMCs. The CDR3 coding sequence is TGTGCCAGCAGCATAATAGCGGGGGGGCAGTACGAGCAGTACTTC. This sequence encodes CASSIIAGGQYEQYF.